One and the same sample provided the 25 T cell receptor beta chains below, sequenced in a study of human T cells and chemical hapten exposure. Via MiXCR, TCRdb re-called the RACE reads, giving one row per CDR3 protein. Among about 82,000 distinct CDR3 sequences, roughly 13% were seen once, and the ten largest hold approximately 5%. The sample's time point: patch test 3, about 24 weeks after DPC sensitization. Treatment given: therapeutic diphenylcyclopropenone sensitization with weekly scalp DPC. Sequencing was performed on whole blood, taken in connection with sensitization to the hapten diphenylcyclopropenone (DPC). The receptors shown here come from a woman in her forties or fifties with alopecia areata. Some clones in this sample may be carry-over from other donors' samples.

This clonotype was observed many times. The chain joins TRBV7-8 to TRBJ2-7; D is uncertain. Germline V gene sequence: CDR1 SGHVS, CDR2 FQNEAQ. The V end was cut by 3 bases, the J end by 3 bases, with 12 bases between. This CDR3 is built from 14 residues. CDR3 bases: TGTGCCAGCAGCTTTGTTGCCCTCAGCTACGAGCAGTACTTC. This sequence encodes CASSFVALSYEQYF.

This clonotype was detected a few times. The V gene is TRBV5-4, the J gene TRBJ2-5; 9 positions agree with TRBD1. This CDR3 has 14 amino acids. Germline V lookup: CDR1 SGHNT, CDR2 YYREEE (reference sequence). Germline trimming cut 4 bases from V and 4 bases from J; bases unmatched to any gene: 5. The CDR3 nucleotides read TGTGCCAGCAGCCCGGGGACAGGGACAGAGACCCAGTACTTC. Translation: CASSPGTGTETQYF.

The chain employs TRBV5-6 and TRBJ1-5; D unresolved. Trimming shortened V by 6 bases and J by 3 bases, and 13 bases separated the two germline ends. The CDR3 consists of 14 residues. In germline, CDR1 is SGHDT, CDR2 YYEEEE. The CDR3 nucleotides read TGTGCCAGCACTATCGGGCCTCTCAATCAGCCCCAGCATTTT. It codes for CASTIGPLNQPQHF.

This clonotype was observed many times. This chain connects TRBV2 to TRBJ2-2; 7 bases are shared with TRBD2. J gave up 6 bases and V 8 bases, and 0 bases lay outside the gene matches. The CDR3 spans 11 residues. Looked up from germline, CDR1 is SNHLY and CDR2 is FYNNEI. The CDR3 here is CASGGAGELFF. CDR3 DNA: TGTGCCAGCGGGGGGGCCGGGGAGCTGTTTTTT.

The chain joins TRBV7-6 to TRBJ2-1; D possibly uses TRBD1 or TRBD2 (5 bases each). The germline V and J ends were trimmed by 2 bases and 0 bases, with 11 bases remaining between them. The CDR3 is made up of 16 amino acids. Germline CDR1 reads SGHVS; CDR2 reads FNYEAQ. The CDR3 reads CASSLRGGHSYNEQFF. In DNA form, the CDR3 reads TGTGCCAGCAGCTTACGGGGCGGCCACTCCTACAATGAGCAGTTCTTC.

The chain employs TRBV24-1 and TRBJ1-1; D call uncertain. This CDR3 region has 13 residues. Germline lookup yields CDR1 KGHDR and CDR2 SFDVKD. V was clipped by 0 bases and J by 10 bases, with 11 bases between them. CDR3 residues: CATSDLRWVGAFF. The CDR3 DNA sequence: TGTGCCACCAGTGATTTGCGATGGGTAGGAGCTTTCTTT.

The chain uses TRBV29-1 and TRBJ2-5, with D uncertain. This CDR3 region has 12 residues. Trimming pared 3 bases from V and 2 bases from J, leaving 7 bases between. In germline, CDR1 is SQVTM, CDR2 ANQGSEA. The CDR3 nucleotides read TGCAGCGTTGATGGACGGCAAGAGACCCAGTACTTC. Its translation is CSVDGRQETQYF.

V and J are TRBV19 and TRBJ2-1, with 7 bases matching TRBD1. The CDR3 extends over 15 amino acids. Trimming removed 6 bases from V and 0 bases from J; junction bases left unmatched: 5. Germline-derived CDR1 and CDR2 are LNHDA and SQIVND (reference sequence). The CDR3 spells CASRMDRSSYNEQFF. CDR3 nucleotides: TGTGCCAGTAGGATGGACAGGAGCTCCTACAATGAGCAGTTCTTC.

The chain combines TRBV9 with TRBJ2-7; 10 bases map to TRBD2. J was trimmed by 3 bases and V by 2 bases; bases with no gene match: 5. CDR1 is SGDLS and CDR2 is YYNGEE in the germline V gene. The CDR3 consists of 15 residues. The CDR3 nucleotides are TGTGCCAGCAGCGTGGGTCCTAGCGGGAGCTACGAGCAGTACTTC. Translating it yields CASSVGPSGSYEQYF.

This clonotype was found many times. This chain uses TRBV11-2 with TRBJ1-6; no reliable D call. This CDR3 spans 15 amino acids. CDR1 and CDR2 from the germline V gene are SGHAT and FQNNGV. V lost 2 bases to trimming and J lost 8 bases, with 13 bases between them. The CDR3 DNA is TGTGCCAGCAGCTTATCACCATTCCGGGATTCACCCCTCCACTTT. Translation: CASSLSPFRDSPLHF.

This clonotype has more than one count but fewer than ten. V usage is TRBV6-2 or TRBV6-3 and J usage is TRBJ1-5; 8 bases map to TRBD1. CDR1 and CDR2 (germline): MNHEY, SVGEGT. This CDR3 has 14 residues. V lost 4 bases to trimming and J lost 4 bases; unmatched junction nucleotides: 3. This CDR3 is CASSWTGLNQPQHF. For the CDR3, the DNA is TGTGCCAGCAGTTGGACAGGGCTAAATCAGCCCCAGCATTTT.

This clonotype was seen ten or more times. The chain links TRBV12-3 or TRBV12-4 to TRBJ1-1; maybe TRBD1 (5 bases). There are 16 residues in the CDR3. V shed 4 bases and J shed 3 bases, with 18 bases lying between them. CDR3: CASSSPGERVYTEAFF. Written as DNA, the CDR3 is TGTGCCAGCAGTTCCCCGGGGGAACGTGTGTACACTGAAGCTTTCTTT.

This clonotype occurred many times. V and J are TRBV4-1 and TRBJ1-2; 8 bases agree with TRBD1. There are 15 residues in the CDR3. The V and J ends lost 4 bases and 4 bases, in that order; junction bases with no gene match: 8. Germline assignment: CDR1 MGHRA and CDR2 YSYEKL. The CDR3 sequence is CASSPIITGGYGYTF. The CDR3 DNA follows: TGCGCCAGCAGCCCAATCATAACAGGGGGCTATGGCTACACCTTC.

V usage is TRBV9 and J usage is TRBJ2-3; TRBD2 matches at 8 bases. The length of the CDR3 is 17 residues. V lost 3 bases, J lost 0 bases, and 9 bases stayed unmatched. Germline V gives CDR1 SGDLS, CDR2 YYNGEE. CDR3 sequence reads: CASSAYSLAGSTDTQYF. CDR3 nucleotide sequence: TGTGCCAGCAGCGCGTACTCCCTAGCGGGTAGCACAGATACGCAGTATTTT.

The CDR3 protein is CASSLDRTAYSNQPQHF. CDR3 nucleotide sequence: TGTGCCAGCAGTTTAGATCGGACAGCTTATAGCAATCAGCCCCAGCATTTT. The V and J genes are TRBV12-3 or TRBV12-4 and TRBJ1-5; maybe TRBD1 (6 bases). V was pared by 1 base and J by 0 bases, with 13 bases between. The CDR3 extends over 17 amino acids.

This clonotype was counted a few times. This rearrangement joins TRBV12-3 or TRBV12-4 to TRBJ1-4; the match to TRBD1 covers 7 bases. The CDR3 is 15 amino acids. The J segment lost 1 base and the V segment lost 6 bases, leaving 5 bases of the junction unmatched. The CDR3 loop is CASRHGTVTNEKLFF. The CDR3, as DNA: TGTGCCAGCAGACACGGGACAGTAACTAATGAAAAACTGTTTTTT.

This clonotype has at least ten counts. The gene calls are TRBV10-2 and TRBJ1-2; D gene ambiguous. The CDR3 has 11 residues. The germline V and J ends were trimmed by 1 base and 10 bases, with 7 bases remaining between them. Looked up from germline, CDR1 is WSHSY and CDR2 is SAAADI. The CDR3 DNA sequence: TGCGCCAGCAGTGAGTGGCAGACCTACACCTTC. The encoded protein is CASSEWQTYTF.

The chain employs TRBV12-3 or TRBV12-4 and TRBJ2-1, with 13 positions matching TRBD2. The CDR3 spans 15 residues. V gave up 5 bases and J gave up 5 bases; unmatched junction bases: 3. The CDR3 DNA sequence: TGTGCCAGCAGTCCGGGACTAGCGGGACACAATGAGCAGTTCTTC. Translation gives CASSPGLAGHNEQFF.

This clonotype has a handful of counts. The J gene is TRBJ2-4, the V gene TRBV3-1; the D is unclear. Trimming shortened V by 0 bases and J by 4 bases, and 10 bases separated the two germline ends. The V gene's germline CDR1 is LGHDT and CDR2 YNNKEL (reference sequence). The CDR3 extends over 15 amino acids. The CDR3 is CASSQDSVGKNIQYF. The CDR3 DNA sequence: TGTGCCAGCAGCCAAGATAGTGTGGGGAAAAACATTCAGTACTTC. Based on the CDR3 plus reference TRBV3-1 and TRBJ2-4, the full variable domain is DTAVSQTPKYLVTQMGNDKSIKCEQNLGHDTMYWYKQDSKKFLKIMFSYNNKELIINETVPNRFSPKSPDKAHLNLHINSLELGDSAVYFCASSQDSVGKNIQYFGAGTRLSVL.

This clonotype showed up just a few times. The chain uses TRBV9 and TRBJ2-5; the D call may be TRBD1 or TRBD2 (6 bases each). Trimming left V 0 bases short and J 2 bases short, with 14 bases between. This CDR3 region has 16 residues. Per the germline V gene, CDR1 is SGDLS and CDR2 is YYNGEE. DNA of the CDR3: TGTGCCAGCAGCGTAGGCGCGGGACAAAGACAAGAGACCCAGTACTTC. It yields the protein CASSVGAGQRQETQYF.

This clonotype has only a few counts. The chain uses TRBV10-1 and TRBJ2-1; tentatively, D is TRBD1 or TRBD2 (5 bases each). Germline V lookup: CDR1 WNHNN, CDR2 SYGVQD (reference sequence). This CDR3 has 15 amino acids. V shed 3 bases and J shed 5 bases, with 14 bases lying between them. CDR3 protein: CASSDPGLADNEQFF. DNA of the CDR3: TGCGCCAGCAGTGACCCGGGGCTAGCTGACAATGAGCAGTTCTTC.

This clonotype was picked up a small number of times. This rearrangement joins TRBV20-1 to TRBJ2-1; possibly TRBD2 for D (7 bases). V lost 7 bases and J lost 5, with 21 bases in between. The CDR3 contains 15 residues. Germline V gene data show CDR1 as DFQATT and CDR2 as SNEGSKA (reference sequence). The CDR3 is CSVRPRGGGDNEQFF. For the CDR3, the DNA is TGCAGTGTTCGCCCGCGCGGAGGGGGGGACAATGAGCAGTTCTTC.

This chain connects TRBV12-3 or TRBV12-4 to TRBJ2-7; possible D gene TRBD1, 6 bases. This CDR3 spans 15 amino acids. V lost 2 bases and J 3 bases, leaving 14 bases between the germline ends. The CDR3 loop reads CASSLSGGPNYEQYF. The CDR3 nucleotides are TGTGCCAGCAGTTTATCTGGGGGCCCTAACTACGAGCAGTACTTC.

This clonotype was found many times. V is TRBV5-1 and J is TRBJ1-2; D might be TRBD1 (6 bases). The CDR3 has 14 amino acids. The V end lost 2 bases, the J end lost 5 bases, and 13 bases lay between the germline ends. The germline V gene encodes CDR1 SGHRS and CDR2 YFSETQ. CDR3 nucleotides: TGCGCCAGCAGCTTAGAAGGGACAAGATATGGCTACACCTTC. Protein sequence: CASSLEGTRYGYTF.

This clonotype occurred a few times. The gene calls are TRBV11-2 and TRBJ2-7; D is possibly TRBD2 (5 bases). CDR1 is SGHAT, CDR2 FQNNGV, per germline. CDR3 length: 16 residues. Trimming stripped 2 bases from V and 3 bases from J, with 17 bases between. The CDR3 DNA is TGTGCCAGCAGCTTATCTGGCGGAGGTAGCTACTACGAGCAGTACTTC. This gives the protein CASSLSGGGSYYEQYF.